Listed below are T cell receptor beta chains from one sample, sequenced in a study of blood T cell repertoires in COVID-19. Using immunoSEQ multiplex PCR, the repertoire was profiled, and TCRdb retains in-frame clones only, with some absent. This sample has under 150,000 clones; more than 65% occur once, and the top ten carry roughly 25%. The sequenced material came from peripheral blood. The receptors originated from a human donor in a cohort sampled during active COVID-19. CDR3s include the opening cysteine and the closing phenylalanine or tryptophan. A D gene is named only where the DNA matches it firmly. The listing skips clone size in some rows; elsewhere it reads once, few, many or a size class.

d_call j_call clone_size v_call cdr3_nt cdr3_aa
. TRBJ1-4 . TRBV18 TGTGCCAGCTCACCACCGGCACAGGGCATGGGAGAAAAACTGTTTTTT CASSPPAQGMGEKLFF
. TRBJ1-6 few TRBV2 TGTGCCAGCATTCGGGGGGGCAATTCACCCCTCCACTTT CASIRGGNSPLHF
. TRBJ2-2 . TRBV2 TGTGCCAGCAGTGCATTTCCCGGGGAGCTGTTTTTT CASSAFPGELFF
. TRBJ2-1 . TRBV5-3 TGTGCCAGAAGCTTGGCGATCAGCTCCTACAATGAGCAGTTCTTC CARSLAISSYNEQFF
. TRBJ1-2 . TRBV6-6 TGTGCCAGCAGTCCCCCAAGGGGTGACTACACCTTC CASSPPRGDYTF
TRBD1 TRBJ2-5 . TRBV6-5 TGTGCCAGCAGTTACGGGGACAGGGGTCAGACCCAGTACTTC CASSYGDRGQTQYF
. TRBJ2-7 . TRBV27 TGTGCCAGCAGAACAAACAGTGGATACGAGCAGTACTTC CASRTNSGYEQYF
TRBD2 TRBJ2-1 . TRBV19 TGTGCCAGTCGTTTGGGAACTAGCGGGAACCCCTACAATGAGCAGTTCTTC CASRLGTSGNPYNEQFF
. TRBJ2-7 few TRBV19 TGTGAGAGTGGAGACGGGAACTACGAGCAGTACTTC CESGDGNYEQYF
. TRBJ1-6 . TRBV7-2 TGTGCCAGCAACGAACGGACGGGGATTTATAATTCACCCCTCCACTTT CASNERTGIYNSPLHF
TRBD2 TRBJ2-2 . TRBV11-2 TGTGCCAGCAGCTTACTAGCTGGGAGGGCGAACACCGGGGAGCTGTTTTTT CASSLLAGRANTGELFF
TRBD1 TRBJ2-7 . TRBV18 TGTGCCAGCTCACCGATGCGGACAGGGGGCATGAACGAGCAGTACTTC CASSPMRTGGMNEQYF
TRBD1 TRBJ2-1 . TRBV10-2 TGCGCCAGTAGACAGGGGGCTGGGGATGAGCAGTTCTTC CASRQGAGDEQFF
. TRBJ1-2 . TRBV28 TGTGCCAGCAGTTTGGAGGGGGGGCTAAGTGACTATGGCTACACCTTC CASSLEGGLSDYGYTF
. TRBJ2-7 . TRBV30 TGTGCCTGGAGTAGGTCCGGCGGCGAGCAGTACTTC CAWSRSGGEQYF